What follows is one TCR beta chain and its context. Antigen unknown. V trimming: 2 bases; J trimming: 5 bases; junction bases outside the gene matches: 3. The CDR3 sequence is 14 residues long. Germline V gene sequence: CDR1 SGHNT, CDR2 YYREEE (reference sequence). This sample is part of a study of T cell responses to AZD1222 COVID-19 vaccine. Study outcomes and limitations: At 160-218 and 743-854, vaccine-associated CD4 TCRs were dominant, and they spanned spike. Increased Spike-specific TCR breadth and depth were observed after two AZD1222 doses. It should be noted that donors were predominantly white British and more often female, and clonal diversity was possibly underestimated. Repertoires were obtained solely post-peak T cell response.

Data came from immunoSEQ multiplex PCR; TCRdb stores just in-frame clones and leaves some out. The repertoire holds 150,000 or so clones, about nine tenths seen once, with under 2.5% in the top ten. The source material was peripheral blood, sampled on day 0 of AZD1222 vaccination. The receptor comes from an adult in good health. V and J are TRBV5-4 and TRBJ2-5; 10 nucleotides agree with TRBD2. CDR3 residues: CASSFMTSGETQYF. In DNA form, the CDR3 reads TGTGCCAGCAGCTTTATGACTAGCGGGGAGACCCAGTACTTC.